Listed below are T cell receptor beta chains from one sample, sequenced in a study of CD8 T cells in Susac syndrome. From the immunoSEQ multiplex PCR reads, TCRdb called clonotypes with MiXCR, one entry per CDR3 protein. Of some 170,000 distinct CDR3 sequences in the sample, around 93% were seen once. Material: CD4+ T cells from PBMCs. The receptor set was obtained from a human donor in good health. The CDR3 runs from the conserved cysteine through the conserved F or W. D genes are given only for firm matches. The size of a clone is reported for some rows only, either as once, few or many, or as a class for expanded clones.

D | J | length | size | V | DNA | CDR3
NA | TRBJ1-5 | 14 | NA | TRBV12-3/TRBV12-4 | TGTGCCAGCAGTTTGCAGGCAGGGAATCAGCCCCAGCATTTT | CASSLQAGNQPQHF
TRBD1 | TRBJ2-3 | 16 | NA | TRBV4-1 | TGCGCCAGCAGCCTCGGACAGGGGGGACTTGCAGATACGCAGTATTTT | CASSLGQGGLADTQYF
NA | TRBJ2-1 | 14 | NA | TRBV7-9 | TGTGCCAGCAGCCTGCAGGGGCGGGTCAATGAGCAGTTCTTC | CASSLQGRVNEQFF
TRBD1 | TRBJ1-2 | 12 | NA | TRBV15 | TGTGCCACCAGCAGGGACAGGGGCGGGTACACCTTC | CATSRDRGGYTF
NA | TRBJ1-2 | 16 | NA | TRBV4-2 | TGTGCCAGCAGCCCAACAATTGGGATTTCTAACTATGGCTACACCTTC | CASSPTIGISNYGYTF
NA | TRBJ2-1 | 16 | NA | TRBV4-2 | TGTGCCAGCAGCCGTGGGACCAACCGGGAGTTCAATGAGCAGTTCTTC | CASSRGTNREFNEQFF
NA | TRBJ2-2 | 13 | NA | TRBV20-1 | TGCAGTGCGGCCGACACGAACACCGGGGAGCTGTTTTTT | CSAADTNTGELFF
NA | TRBJ1-4 | 14 | NA | TRBV3-1 | TGTGCCAGCAGCCTCATGGACGTTACAGAAAAACTGTTTTTT | CASSLMDVTEKLFF
TRBD1 | TRBJ2-5 | 14 | NA | TRBV10-3 | TGTGCCATCAACCGCGGGACAGGTCAAGAGACCCAGTACTTC | CAINRGTGQETQYF
NA | TRBJ1-2 | 16 | NA | TRBV12-3/TRBV12-4 | TGTGCCAGCAGCCAAGCCCCAGGGGCTGGGAACTATGGCTACACCTTC | CASSQAPGAGNYGYTF
NA | TRBJ2-5 | 16 | NA | TRBV3-1 | TGTGCCAGCAGCCAAGAGACTGCCGGCGGAAAAGAGACCCAGTACTTC | CASSQETAGGKETQYF
NA | TRBJ2-7 | 13 | NA | TRBV5-4 | TGTGCCAGCAGCCGATCAGGGGGGGGCGAGCAGTACTTC | CASSRSGGGEQYF
NA | TRBJ2-1 | 15 | NA | TRBV3-1 | TGTGCCAGCAGCCAATCATTCGGAACCTTCGAGGAGCAGTTCTTC | CASSQSFGTFEEQFF
NA | TRBJ1-4 | 16 | NA | TRBV7-2 | TGTGCCAGCAGCTCTGTTTATTGGGCAACTAATGAAAAACTGTTTTTT | CASSSVYWATNEKLFF
NA | TRBJ2-7 | 14 | NA | TRBV20-1 | TGCAGTGCTAGAGATCCCGGGCGGGGTGGCAAGCAGTACTTC | CSARDPGRGGKQYF
TRBD2 | TRBJ2-5 | 17 | NA | TRBV3-1 | TGTGCCAGCAGCCAAGGTGAAGTAGCGGGGGGCCAAGAGACCCAGTACTTC | CASSQGEVAGGQETQYF
TRBD1 | TRBJ2-3 | 15 | NA | TRBV7-3 | TGTGCCAGCAGCCCTCCGGGACAGGGCACAGATACGCAGTATTTT | CASSPPGQGTDTQYF
NA | TRBJ1-2 | 13 | NA | TRBV18 | TGTGCCAGCTCACCGACAGGCCGCTATGGCTACACCTTC | CASSPTGRYGYTF
NA | TRBJ2-7 | 13 | NA | TRBV9 | TGTGCCAGCAGCACCGGGGACCTGTACGAGCAGTACTTC | CASSTGDLYEQYF
TRBD1 | TRBJ1-2 | 14 | NA | TRBV12-3/TRBV12-4 | TGTGCCAGCAGTATCCGGGACAGGGGGGATGGCTACACCTTC | CASSIRDRGDGYTF
TRBD1 | TRBJ2-2 | 17 | NA | TRBV29-1 | TGCAGCGTTATGGACAGGACCCTTCCCGCGAACACCGGGGAGCTGTTTTTT | CSVMDRTLPANTGELFF
NA | TRBJ1-1 | 12 | once | TRBV20-1 | TGCAGTGCTAGACAGGGTGGTTCTGAAGCTTTCTTT | CSARQGGSEAFF
NA | TRBJ2-6 | 15 | NA | TRBV7-3 | TGTGCCAGCAGCTTAACGCCCTCGGGGGCCAACGTCCTGACTTTC | CASSLTPSGANVLTF
NA | TRBJ1-1 | 15 | NA | TRBV10-3 | TGTGCCATCACGACGGAACTGACAGAGAACACTGAAGCTTTCTTT | CAITTELTENTEAFF
TRBD2 | TRBJ2-2 | 16 | NA | TRBV2 | TGTGCCAGCAGGGTACCGGGACTAGCTAACACCGGGGAGCTGTTTTTT | CASRVPGLANTGELFF
TRBD1 | TRBJ1-2 | 14 | NA | TRBV5-1 | TGCGCCAGCAGCTTTTTAACAGGGGCGTATGGCTACACCTTC | CASSFLTGAYGYTF
NA | TRBJ1-2 | 11 | NA | TRBV20-1 | TGCAGTGCACCACAGGACTATGGCTACACCTTC | CSAPQDYGYTF
NA | TRBJ1-1 | 15 | NA | TRBV14 | TGTGCCAGCAGCCGAGGATTGGGCAGTGGCACTGAAGCTTTCTTT | CASSRGLGSGTEAFF
NA | TRBJ1-2 | 15 | NA | TRBV7-2 | TGTGCCAGCAGCTTAGGCGACGGACCCTACTATGGCTACACCTTC | CASSLGDGPYYGYTF
TRBD1 | TRBJ1-6 | 16 | once | TRBV20-1 | TGCAGTGCTCGGGGGACAGGGGGCGTGGGAGATTCACCCCTCCACTTT | CSARGTGGVGDSPLHF
NA | TRBJ1-2 | 13 | NA | TRBV19 | TGTGCCAGTAGTATCGACAGAGGGTATGGCTACACCTTC | CASSIDRGYGYTF
NA | TRBJ1-1 | 15 | NA | TRBV7-3 | TGTGCCAGCAGCTTATCGGGACACCAGAACACTGAAGCTTTCTTT | CASSLSGHQNTEAFF
NA | TRBJ2-1 | 17 | once | TRBV24-1 | TGTGCCACCAGTGCCGCCAGCGGAGGGGGCCTCTACAATGAGCAGTTCTTC | CATSAASGGGLYNEQFF
TRBD2 | TRBJ2-1 | 20 | NA | TRBV20-1 | TGCAGTGCTAGAGTATCTGTGGCTAGCGGGGGGCAGAGCTCCTACAATGAGCAGTTCTTC | CSARVSVASGGQSSYNEQFF
TRBD2 | TRBJ2-3 | 16 | NA | TRBV9 | TGTGCCAGCAGCGTAACTAGCGGGGGTCCCGGGGATACGCAGTATTTT | CASSVTSGGPGDTQYF
TRBD1 | TRBJ2-1 | 12 | once | TRBV29-1 | TGCAGCGTCCAGGGACAGGGGAATGAGCAGTTCTTC | CSVQGQGNEQFF
TRBD1 | TRBJ1-4 | 15 | NA | TRBV12-3/TRBV12-4 | TGTGCCAGCAGTCTCCGGACAGGGGGGTCGGGAAAACTGTTTTTT | CASSLRTGGSGKLFF
TRBD1 | TRBJ1-5 | 13 | NA | TRBV7-2 | TGTGCCAGCAGCCCCCAGACAGGGCAGCCCCAGCATTTT | CASSPQTGQPQHF
NA | TRBJ1-1 | 14 | few | TRBV9 | TGTGCCAGCAGCGTAGCGGGCGGTGGCACTGAAGCTTTCTTT | CASSVAGGGTEAFF
TRBD1 | TRBJ2-5 | 17 | NA | TRBV19 | TGTGCCAGTAGTTCCCCTGGGACAGGGCCCTTCCAAGAGACCCAGTACTTC | CASSSPGTGPFQETQYF
TRBD2 | TRBJ2-7 | 16 | NA | TRBV6-1 | TGTGCCAGCAGACATAATGCGGGGGGCCTTACCTACGAGCAGTACTTC | CASRHNAGGLTYEQYF
TRBD1 | TRBJ2-1 | 17 | once | TRBV7-3 | TGTGCCAGCAGCCCCCACCTCCCGGGACAGGGCTCGAATGAGCAGTTCTTC | CASSPHLPGQGSNEQFF